The 27 T cell receptor beta chains reported below all come from one sample, sequenced in a study of T cells after yellow fever vaccination. TCRdb analysed the 5' RACE reads with MiXCR anew, one entry per CDR3 protein. The repertoire consists of around 340,000 distinct CDR3 sequences, with around an eighth occurring once and the leading ten covering about 3%. The material was CD4+ T cells sorted from PBMCs, obtained 15 days after the yellow fever booster vaccination. The receptors here all came from a man aged 18 to 29 who received the YFV17D yellow fever vaccine.

This clonotype was counted a few times. The chain has TRBV18 and TRBJ2-5, with a tentative D call TRBD2 (5 bases). V lost 3 bases and J 5 bases, leaving 13 bases between the germline ends. Looked up from germline, CDR1 is KGHSH and CDR2 is LQKENI. The CDR3 is 14 residues long. CDR3 sequence: CASSPGRWEETQYF. The CDR3 DNA sequence: TGTGCCAGCTCACCCGGAAGGTGGGAGGAGACCCAGTACTTC.

In the case of this clonotype: The DNA is omitted, as the CDR3 cannot be located on it reliably, and the CDR3 follows TCRdb's listing. V and J are TRBV12-3 or TRBV12-4 and TRBJ1-5. The CDR3 length is 12 residues, termini included. CDR3 region: CASSSLHQPQHF.

This clonotype was recorded a few times. The rearrangement uses TRBV18 and TRBJ1-1; D remains unclear. V was shortened by 1 base and J by 0 bases, with 9 bases between the two germline ends. CDR3 size: 15 residues. Germline V gene data show CDR1 as KGHSH and CDR2 as LQKENI. Here the CDR3 reads CASSPREVLNTEAFF. The CDR3, as DNA: TGTGCCAGCTCACCACGTGAGGTCTTGAACACTGAAGCTTTCTTT.

This clonotype was seen ten or more times. The chain links TRBV7-2 to TRBJ1-1, with D hard to call. Germline-derived CDR1 and CDR2 are SGHTA and FQGNSA. The CDR3 sequence is 13 residues long. The V end lost 3 bases, the J end lost 1 base, and 6 bases lay between the germline ends. CDR3 amino acids: CASSLTQNTEAFF. CDR3 sequence (DNA): TGTGCCAGCAGCTTGACCCAGAACACTGAAGCTTTCTTT.

This clonotype was counted only a few times. This chain uses TRBV20-1 with TRBJ1-5; unclear D gene. The CDR3 is 15 amino acids. Germline V lookup: CDR1 DFQATT, CDR2 SNEGSKA (reference sequence). V was trimmed by 3 bases and J by 4 bases, leaving 16 bases between them. Here the CDR3 reads CSASHRPHLNQPQHF. The CDR3 DNA is TGCAGTGCTAGCCACCGACCCCACTTAAATCAGCCCCAGCATTTT.

The V call is TRBV20-1, the J call TRBJ1-3; 7 nucleotides line up with TRBD1. The V gene end was trimmed by 0 bases and the J gene end by 3 bases; junction bases not matched to a gene: 2. Germline V gene sequence: CDR1 DFQATT, CDR2 SNEGSKA (reference sequence). This CDR3 comprises 14 residues. The DNA of the CDR3 is TGCAGTGCTAGAGATGACAGGGTTGGAAACACCATATATTTT. This translates into CSARDDRVGNTIYF.

The sample holds a few counts of this clonotype. The chain uses TRBV30 and TRBJ2-7; TRBD1 matches at 8 bases. Germline lookup yields CDR1 GTSNPN and CDR2 SVGIG (reference sequence). The CDR3 consists of 15 residues. V gave up 0 bases and J gave up 9 bases; unmatched junction bases: 13. The DNA of the CDR3 is TGTGCCTGGAGTGTCCAAGACAGGGGTGGGGGTCGGCAGTACTTC. It is translated as CAWSVQDRGGGRQYF.

This clonotype appeared many times. This sequence joins TRBV6-5 and TRBJ1-2; possible D gene TRBD1, 5 bases. V was cut by 8 bases and J by 5 bases, with 12 bases left in between. The V gene's germline CDR1 is MNHEY and CDR2 SVGAGI. The CDR3 runs 12 residues. CDR3 DNA sequence: TGTGCCAGCTCTACAGGTCTTTATGGCTACACCTTC. It encodes CASSTGLYGYTF.

The V call is TRBV20-1, the J call TRBJ1-1; D is perhaps TRBD1 (5 bases). CDR1 and CDR2 (germline): DFQATT, SNEGSKA (reference sequence). Trimming stripped 6 bases from V and 7 bases from J, with 15 bases between. This CDR3 has 12 residues. CDR3 amino acids: CSASQVTDEAFF. The CDR3, as DNA: TGCAGTGCGTCACAGGTTACCGATGAAGCTTTCTTT.

This clonotype occurred once. The V gene is TRBV7-2, the J gene TRBJ2-2, with D perhaps TRBD1 or TRBD2 (5 bases each). Trimming cost V 3 bases and J 5 bases, with 31 bases left between them. From germline, CDR1 is SGHTA and CDR2 FQGNSA. This CDR3 has 21 residues. CDR3 in amino acids: CASSFGADEGRGLWETGELFF. CDR3 sequence (DNA): TGTGCCAGCAGCTTTGGGGCAGACGAGGGACGCGGCCTCTGGGAAACCGGGGAGCTGTTTTTT.

This clonotype was detected ten times or more. The rearrangement links TRBV6-5 to TRBJ2-7, with D tentatively TRBD2 (5 bases). Between the trimmed V and J ends, which lost 0 bases and 0 bases, there was a span of 9 bases. This CDR3 has 15 residues. The V gene's germline CDR1 is MNHEY and CDR2 SVGAGI. CDR3 loop: CASSYSLGASYEQYF. The CDR3 coding sequence is TGTGCCAGCAGTTACTCGCTGGGAGCCTCCTACGAGCAGTACTTC.

The V and J genes are TRBV7-2 and TRBJ2-5, with no clear D. This CDR3 is built from 12 residues. V dropped 5 bases and J dropped 4 bases, with 8 bases sitting between them. The V gene's germline CDR1 is SGHTA and CDR2 FQGNSA. CDR3 nucleotides: TGTGCCAGCAGCGAGATCAGAGAGACCCAGTACTTC. It codes for CASSEIRETQYF.

This clonotype came up a few times. The chain employs TRBV3-1 and TRBJ2-5, with a tentative D call TRBD1 (6 bases). This CDR3 region has 14 residues. In germline, CDR1 is LGHDT, CDR2 YNNKEL (reference sequence). The V gene lost 1 base and the J gene lost 4 bases, with 10 bases spanning the gap. The CDR3 is CASSQGAGAETQYF. The CDR3 nucleotides are TGTGCCAGCAGCCAAGGGGCAGGGGCAGAGACCCAGTACTTC.

V and J are TRBV19 and TRBJ2-3, with D possibly TRBD2 on 6 matching bases. Germline-derived CDR1 and CDR2 are LNHDA and SQIVND (reference sequence). With 7 bases removed from V and 3 bases from J, the gap between germline ends came to 14 bases. This CDR3 contains 14 residues. DNA of the CDR3: TGTGCCAGTAAACGGGAGCTTGAGACAGATACGCAGTATTTT. Its translation: CASKRELETDTQYF.

On this clonotype: Germline is not matched at one junction end, which may reflect a read error. The J gene is TRBJ1-3, the V gene TRBV6-6; no firm D call. The CDR3 is 12 amino acids. Germline values: CDR1 MNHNY, CDR2 SVGAGI (reference sequence). The CDR3 sequence: CGGSYSGNTIYF. For the CDR3, the DNA is TGCGGAGGGAGCTACTCTGGAAACACCATATATTTT.

This chain uses TRBV19 with TRBJ1-1; D ambiguous. The CDR3 length is 13 residues. Germline values: CDR1 LNHDA, CDR2 SQIVND (reference sequence). V was clipped by 6 bases and J by 5 bases, with 13 bases between them. The CDR3 coding sequence is TGTGCCAGTAGGGTCACCTTGGGGACTGAAGCTTTCTTT. The encoded protein is CASRVTLGTEAFF.

This clonotype was picked up a small number of times. The chain uses TRBV5-1 and TRBJ2-7; TRBD1 agrees at 10 bases. Losses at the gene ends were 2 bases for V and 3 bases for J; bases not matched to a gene: 5. Germline V gene sequence: CDR1 SGHRS, CDR2 YFSETQ. The CDR3 has 15 residues. The CDR3 nucleotides are TGCGCCAGCAGCTTTGGGACAGGGGTCAACTACGAGCAGTACGTC. Translated, it gives CASSFGTGVNYEQYV.

The V and J genes are TRBV5-1 and TRBJ2-1; D perhaps matches TRBD1 (5 bases). The V and J ends lost 2 bases and 4 bases respectively, with 13 bases between them. The germline V gene has CDR1 SGHRS and CDR2 YFSETQ. CDR3 length: 15 residues. CDR3 region: CASSFYSQGYNEQFF. In nucleotides, the CDR3 is TGCGCCAGCAGCTTCTACTCCCAGGGATACAATGAGCAGTTCTTC. Combining the CDR3 with reference TRBV5-1 and TRBJ2-1 gives the whole variable domain KAGVTQTPRYLIKTRGQQVTLSCSPISGHRSVSWYQQTPGQGLQFLFEYFSETQRNKGNFPGRFSGRQFSNSRSEMNVSTLELGDSALYLCASSFYSQGYNEQFFGPGTRLTVL.

The V gene is TRBV28, the J gene TRBJ2-5, with D uncertain. Germline assignment: CDR1 MDHEN and CDR2 SYDVKM. CDR3 length equals 11 residues. The germline V and J ends were trimmed by 7 bases and 4 bases, with 7 bases remaining between them. CDR3 residues: CASNQLETQYF. The CDR3 DNA reads as TGTGCCAGCAACCAACTAGAGACCCAGTACTTC. Full variable domain (missing parts from reference TRBV28 and TRBJ2-5): DVKVTQSSRYLVKRTGEKVFLECVQDMDHENMFWYRQDPGLGLRLIYFSYDVKMKEKGDIPEGYSVSREKKERFSLILESASTNQTSMYLCASNQLETQYFGPGTRLLVL.

The genes are TRBV6-2 or TRBV6-3 and TRBJ1-5; TRBD1 aligns across 10 bases. Trimming removed 7 bases from V and 7 bases from J; junction bases left unmatched: 10. The CDR3 length is 15 residues. Germline V gene lookup returns CDR1 MNHEY and CDR2 SVGEGT. The DNA for the CDR3 is TGTGCCAGCACTAACCCGGGACAGGGGCACCAGCCCCAGCATTTT. Encoded protein: CASTNPGQGHQPQHF.

This chain connects TRBV5-1 to TRBJ1-6; D gene ambiguous. Looked up from germline, CDR1 is SGHRS and CDR2 is YFSETQ. The V end was cut by 0 bases, the J end by 7 bases, with 11 bases between. The CDR3 totals 15 residues. CDR3 protein: CASSLEQAPNSPLHF. DNA of the CDR3: TGCGCCAGCAGCTTGGAGCAGGCCCCGAATTCACCCCTCCACTTT.

V and J are TRBV4-3 and TRBJ1-2; D gene uncertain. Trimming took 3 bases from V and 5 from J, leaving 13 bases between them. The CDR3 totals 14 residues. Germline V gives CDR1 LGHNA, CDR2 YSLEER. The chain's CDR3 is CASSHGLQTYGYTF. The CDR3 region has the DNA TGCGCCAGCAGCCACGGCTTACAGACTTATGGCTACACCTTC.

The gene calls are TRBV20-1 and TRBJ1-2; 8 nucleotides line up with TRBD1. The CDR3 extends over 14 amino acids. Germline CDR1 is DFQATT and CDR2 is SNEGSKA (reference sequence). V was pared by 0 bases and J by 8 bases, with 8 bases of the junction left unmatched. The CDR3 loop reads CSARDGRQGTGYTF. CDR3 bases: TGCAGTGCTAGAGATGGTAGACAGGGGACGGGCTACACCTTC.

This chain connects TRBV4-1 to TRBJ1-1; 8 positions agree with TRBD1. This CDR3 contains 14 residues. The germline V gene has CDR1 MGHRA and CDR2 YSYEKL. The V segment lost 3 bases and the J segment 5 bases; nucleotides outside the gene matches: 5. This chain's CDR3 is CASSHGQGATEAFF. The CDR3 DNA reads TGCGCCAGCAGCCATGGACAGGGAGCTACTGAAGCTTTCTTT.

This clonotype has just a few counts. The chain uses TRBV7-2 and TRBJ2-7; 12 bases align to TRBD1. Germline V gene sequence: CDR1 SGHTA, CDR2 FQGNSA. V lost 6 bases and J lost 1; bases outside the gene matches: 4. This CDR3 is 15 amino acids long. The CDR3, as DNA: TGTGCCAGCAGGACGGGACAGGGGGCTTCCTACGAGCAGTACGTC. Protein: CASRTGQGASYEQYV.

The chain recombines TRBV18 with TRBJ2-3; the D gene is possibly TRBD2 (6 bases). The V gene lost 5 bases and the J gene lost 2 bases, with 11 bases spanning the gap. Germline CDR1 is KGHSH and CDR2 is LQKENI. The CDR3 length is 14 residues. The CDR3 region is CASSSGGITDTQYF. CDR3 nucleotides: TGTGCCAGCTCATCCGGGGGTATCACAGATACGCAGTATTTT.

This clonotype was detected only a few times. The V call is TRBV4-1, the J call TRBJ1-3; 7 bases map to TRBD1. Losses at the gene ends were 2 bases for V and 3 bases for J; bases not matched to a gene: 7. The CDR3 loop spans 16 amino acids. Germline CDR1 MGHRA, CDR2 YSYEKL. In nucleotides, the CDR3 is TGCGCCAGCAGCCAACCGGGACAGTATTTTGGAAACACCATATATTTT. It codes for CASSQPGQYFGNTIYF.